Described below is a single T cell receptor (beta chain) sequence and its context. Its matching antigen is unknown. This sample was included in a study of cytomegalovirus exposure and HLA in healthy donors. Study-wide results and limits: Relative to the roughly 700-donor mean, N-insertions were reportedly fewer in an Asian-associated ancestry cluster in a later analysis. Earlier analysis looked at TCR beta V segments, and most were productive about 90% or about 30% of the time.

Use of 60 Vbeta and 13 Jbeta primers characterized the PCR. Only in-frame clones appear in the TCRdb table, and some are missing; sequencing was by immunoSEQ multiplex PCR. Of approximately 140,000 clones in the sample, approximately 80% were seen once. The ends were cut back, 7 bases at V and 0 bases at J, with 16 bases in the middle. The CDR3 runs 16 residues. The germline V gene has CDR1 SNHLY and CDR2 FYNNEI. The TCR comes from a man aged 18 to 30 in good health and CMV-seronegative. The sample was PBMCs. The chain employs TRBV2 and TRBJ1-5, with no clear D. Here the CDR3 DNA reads TGTGCCAGCAATGGGCAGCCAAGTCATAGCAATCAGCCCCAGCATTTT. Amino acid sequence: CASNGQPSHSNQPQHF. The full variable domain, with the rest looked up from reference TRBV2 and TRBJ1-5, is EPEVTQTPSHQVTQMGQEVILRCVPISNHLYFYWYRQILGQKVEFLVSFYNNEISEKSEIFDDQFSVERPDGSNFTLKIRSTKLEDSAMYFCASNGQPSHSNQPQHFGDGTRLSIL.